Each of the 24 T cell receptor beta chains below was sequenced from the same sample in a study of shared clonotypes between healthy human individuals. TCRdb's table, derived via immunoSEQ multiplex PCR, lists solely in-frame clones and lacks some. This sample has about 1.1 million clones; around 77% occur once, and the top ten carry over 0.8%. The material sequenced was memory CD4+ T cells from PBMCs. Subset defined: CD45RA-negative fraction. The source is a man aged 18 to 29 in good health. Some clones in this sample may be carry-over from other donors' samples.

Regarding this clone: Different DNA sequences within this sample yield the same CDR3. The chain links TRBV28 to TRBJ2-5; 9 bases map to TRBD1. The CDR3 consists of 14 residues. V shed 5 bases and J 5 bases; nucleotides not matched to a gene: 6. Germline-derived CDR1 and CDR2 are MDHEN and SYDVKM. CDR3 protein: CASSLQGAVETQYF. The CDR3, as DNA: TGTGCCAGCAGTCTACAGGGGGCGGTGGAGACCCAGTACTTC.

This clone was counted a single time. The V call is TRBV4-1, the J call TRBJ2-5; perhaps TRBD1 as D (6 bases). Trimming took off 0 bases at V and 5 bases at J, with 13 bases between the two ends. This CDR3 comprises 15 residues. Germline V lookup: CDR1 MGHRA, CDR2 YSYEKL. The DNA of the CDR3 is TGCGCCAGCAGCCAAGATTGGGGACAAGCCGAGACCCAGTACTTC. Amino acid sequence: CASSQDWGQAETQYF.

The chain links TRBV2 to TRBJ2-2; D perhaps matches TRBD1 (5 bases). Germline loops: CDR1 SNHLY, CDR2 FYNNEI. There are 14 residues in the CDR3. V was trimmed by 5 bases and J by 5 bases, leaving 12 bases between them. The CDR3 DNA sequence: TGTGCCAGCAGTTTAGCCCCAGGGACCGGGGAGCTGTTTTTT. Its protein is CASSLAPGTGELFF. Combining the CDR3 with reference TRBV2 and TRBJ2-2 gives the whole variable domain EPEVTQTPSHQVTQMGQEVILRCVPISNHLYFYWYRQILGQKVEFLVSFYNNEISEKSEIFDDQFSVERPDGSNFTLKIRSTKLEDSAMYFCASSLAPGTGELFFGEGSRLTVL.

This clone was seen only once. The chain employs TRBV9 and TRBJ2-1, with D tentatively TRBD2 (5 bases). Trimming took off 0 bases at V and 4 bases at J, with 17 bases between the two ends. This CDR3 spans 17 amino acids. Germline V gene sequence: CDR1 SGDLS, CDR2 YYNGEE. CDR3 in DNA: TGTGCCAGCAGCGTAGGACCACTAGTCCTGGGATACAATGAGCAGTTCTTC. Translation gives CASSVGPLVLGYNEQFF.

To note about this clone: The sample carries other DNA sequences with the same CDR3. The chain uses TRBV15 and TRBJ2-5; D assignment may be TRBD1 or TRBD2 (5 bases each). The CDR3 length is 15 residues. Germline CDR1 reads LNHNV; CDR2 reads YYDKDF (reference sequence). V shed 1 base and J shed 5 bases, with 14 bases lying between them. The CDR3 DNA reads TGTGCCACCAGCAGAGGAGGAGGCAGGGTTGAGACCCAGTACTTC. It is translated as CATSRGGGRVETQYF.

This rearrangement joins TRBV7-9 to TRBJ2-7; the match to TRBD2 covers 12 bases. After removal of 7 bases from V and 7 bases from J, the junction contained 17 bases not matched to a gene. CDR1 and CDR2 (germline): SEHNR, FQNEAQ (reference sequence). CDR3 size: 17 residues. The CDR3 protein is CASNTVNRLAGVGEQYF. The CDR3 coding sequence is TGTGCCAGCAATACTGTCAACCGACTAGCGGGAGTGGGTGAGCAGTACTTC. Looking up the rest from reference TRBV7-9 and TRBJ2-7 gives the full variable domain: DTGVSQNPRHKITKRGQNVTFRCDPISEHNRLYWYRQTLGQGPEFLTYFQNEAQLEKSRLLSDRFSAERPKGSFSTLEIQRTEQGDSAMYLCASNTVNRLAGVGEQYFGPGTRLTVT.

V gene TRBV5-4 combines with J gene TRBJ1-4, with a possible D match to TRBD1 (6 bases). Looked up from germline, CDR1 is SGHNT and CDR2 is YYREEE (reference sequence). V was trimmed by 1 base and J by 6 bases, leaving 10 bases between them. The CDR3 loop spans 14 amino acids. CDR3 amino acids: CASSLRGGHEKLFF. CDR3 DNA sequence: TGTGCCAGCAGCTTGAGAGGGGGACATGAAAAACTGTTTTTT.

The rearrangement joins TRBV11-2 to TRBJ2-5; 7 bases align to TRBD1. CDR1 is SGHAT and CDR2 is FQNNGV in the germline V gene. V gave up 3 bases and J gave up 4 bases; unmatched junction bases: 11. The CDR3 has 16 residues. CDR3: CASSLGTGQSGETQYF. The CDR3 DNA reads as TGTGCCAGCAGCTTGGGGACGGGACAGTCGGGAGAGACCCAGTACTTC.

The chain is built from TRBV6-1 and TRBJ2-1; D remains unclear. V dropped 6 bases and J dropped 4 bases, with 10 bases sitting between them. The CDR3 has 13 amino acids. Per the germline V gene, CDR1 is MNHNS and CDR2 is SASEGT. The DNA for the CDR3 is TGTGCCAGCAGACGCCGTGGATACAATGAGCAGTTCTTC. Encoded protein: CASRRRGYNEQFF.

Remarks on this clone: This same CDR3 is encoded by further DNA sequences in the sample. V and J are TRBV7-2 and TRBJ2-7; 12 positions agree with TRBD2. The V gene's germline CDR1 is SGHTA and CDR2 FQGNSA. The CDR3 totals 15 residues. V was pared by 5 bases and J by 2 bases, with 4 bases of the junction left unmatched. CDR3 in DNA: TGTGCCAGCAGCCTAGGACTAGCGGGAACCTACGAGCAGTACTTC. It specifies CASSLGLAGTYEQYF.

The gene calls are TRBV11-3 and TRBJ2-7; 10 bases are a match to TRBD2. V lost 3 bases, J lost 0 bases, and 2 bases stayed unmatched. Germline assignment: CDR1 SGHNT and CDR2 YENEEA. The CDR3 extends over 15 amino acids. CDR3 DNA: TGTGCCAGCAGCTTGACTAGCGGGCCCTCCTACGAGCAGTACTTC. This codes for CASSLTSGPSYEQYF.

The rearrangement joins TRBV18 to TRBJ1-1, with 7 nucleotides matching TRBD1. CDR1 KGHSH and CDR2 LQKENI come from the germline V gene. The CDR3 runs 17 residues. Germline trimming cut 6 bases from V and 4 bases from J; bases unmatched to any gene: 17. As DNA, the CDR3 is TGTGCCAGCTCTTCGGGACAGTCACCCTTACGGGGCACTGAAGCTTTCTTT. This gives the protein CASSSGQSPLRGTEAFF.

CDR3 sequence: CASSRGGDLTGELFF. The CDR3 nucleotides read TGCGCCAGTTCCCGGGGGGGAGATCTGACCGGGGAGCTGTTTTTT. The V gene is TRBV5-1, the J gene TRBJ2-2; TRBD2 agrees at 8 bases. Trimming removed 8 bases from V and 5 bases from J; junction bases left unmatched: 11. This CDR3 has 15 amino acids. Germline V gene data show CDR1 as SGHRS and CDR2 as YFSETQ.

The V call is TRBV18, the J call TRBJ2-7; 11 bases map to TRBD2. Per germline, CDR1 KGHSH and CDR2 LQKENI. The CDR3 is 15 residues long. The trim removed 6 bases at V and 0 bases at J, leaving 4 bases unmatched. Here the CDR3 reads CASSQTSGVSYEQYF. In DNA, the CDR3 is TGTGCCAGCTCCCAGACTAGCGGGGTCTCCTACGAGCAGTACTTC.

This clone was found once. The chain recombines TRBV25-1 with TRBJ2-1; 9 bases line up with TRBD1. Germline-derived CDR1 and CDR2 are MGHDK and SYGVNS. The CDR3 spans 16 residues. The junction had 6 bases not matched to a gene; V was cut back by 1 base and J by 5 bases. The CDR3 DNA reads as TGTGCCAGCAGTGAATCTGATGGGACAGGGAACAATGAGCAGTTCTTC. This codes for CASSESDGTGNNEQFF.

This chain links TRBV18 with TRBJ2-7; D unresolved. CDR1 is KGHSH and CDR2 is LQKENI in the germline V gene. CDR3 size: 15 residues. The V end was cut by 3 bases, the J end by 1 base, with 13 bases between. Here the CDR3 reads CASSPASRGSYEQYF. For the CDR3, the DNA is TGTGCCAGCTCACCCGCCAGCCGTGGATCCTACGAGCAGTACTTC.

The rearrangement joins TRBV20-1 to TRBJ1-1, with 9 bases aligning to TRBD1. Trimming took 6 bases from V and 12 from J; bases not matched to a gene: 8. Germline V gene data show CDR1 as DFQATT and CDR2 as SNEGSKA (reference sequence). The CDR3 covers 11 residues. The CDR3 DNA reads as TGCAGTGCAACCCGGGACAGGGAACCTTTCTTT. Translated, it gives CSATRDREPFF.

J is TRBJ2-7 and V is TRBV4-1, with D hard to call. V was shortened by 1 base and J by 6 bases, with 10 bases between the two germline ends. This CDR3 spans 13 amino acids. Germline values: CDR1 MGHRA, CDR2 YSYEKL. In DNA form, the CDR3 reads TGCGCCAGCAGCCAAGGGTCGGGTGGCGAGCAGTACTTC. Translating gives CASSQGSGGEQYF.

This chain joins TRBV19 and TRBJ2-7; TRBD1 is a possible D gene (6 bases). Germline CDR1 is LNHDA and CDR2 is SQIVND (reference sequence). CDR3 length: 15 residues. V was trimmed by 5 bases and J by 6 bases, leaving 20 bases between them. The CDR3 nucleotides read TGTGCCAGTAGTCGCGGCAGGGGCAGATCATCCGAGCAGTACTTC. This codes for CASSRGRGRSSEQYF.

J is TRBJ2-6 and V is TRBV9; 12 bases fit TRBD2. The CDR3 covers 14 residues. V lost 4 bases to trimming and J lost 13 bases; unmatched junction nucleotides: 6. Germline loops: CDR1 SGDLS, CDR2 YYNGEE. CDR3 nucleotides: TGTGCCAGCAGCCCGGGACTAGCGGGTGGAGTCCTGACTTTC. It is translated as CASSPGLAGGVLTF. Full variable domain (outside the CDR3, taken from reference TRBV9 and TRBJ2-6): DSGVTQTPKHLITATGQRVTLRCSPRSGDLSVYWYQQSLDQGLQFLIQYYNGEERAKGNILERFSAQQFPDLHSELNLSSLELGDSALYFCASSPGLAGGVLTFGAGSRLTVL.

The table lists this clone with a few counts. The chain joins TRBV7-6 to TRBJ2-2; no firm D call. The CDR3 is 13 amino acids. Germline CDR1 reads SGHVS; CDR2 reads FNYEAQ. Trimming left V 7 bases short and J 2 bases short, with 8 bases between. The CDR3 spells CASKRDNTGELFF. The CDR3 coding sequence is TGTGCCAGCAAAAGGGATAACACCGGGGAGCTGTTTTTT. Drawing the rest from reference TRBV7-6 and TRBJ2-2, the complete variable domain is GAGVSQSPRYKVTKRGQDVALRCDPISGHVSLYWYRQALGQGPEFLTYFNYEAQQDKSGLPNDRFSAERPEGSISTLTIQRTEQRDSAMYRCASKRDNTGELFFGEGSRLTVL.

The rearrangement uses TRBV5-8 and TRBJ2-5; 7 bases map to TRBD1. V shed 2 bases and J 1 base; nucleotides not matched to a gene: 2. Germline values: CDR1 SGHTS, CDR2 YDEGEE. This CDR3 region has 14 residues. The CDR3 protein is CASSLQGRQETQYF. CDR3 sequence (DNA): TGTGCCAGCAGCTTACAGGGGCGCCAAGAGACCCAGTACTTC.

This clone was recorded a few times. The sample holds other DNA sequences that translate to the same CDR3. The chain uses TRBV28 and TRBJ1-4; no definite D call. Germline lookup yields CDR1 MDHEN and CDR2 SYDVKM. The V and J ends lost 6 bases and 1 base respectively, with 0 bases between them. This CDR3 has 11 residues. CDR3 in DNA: TGTGCCAGCAGAACTAATGAAAAACTGTTTTTT. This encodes CASRTNEKLFF. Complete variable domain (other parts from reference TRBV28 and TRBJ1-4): DVKVTQSSRYLVKRTGEKVFLECVQDMDHENMFWYRQDPGLGLRLIYFSYDVKMKEKGDIPEGYSVSREKKERFSLILESASTNQTSMYLCASRTNEKLFFGSGTQLSVL.

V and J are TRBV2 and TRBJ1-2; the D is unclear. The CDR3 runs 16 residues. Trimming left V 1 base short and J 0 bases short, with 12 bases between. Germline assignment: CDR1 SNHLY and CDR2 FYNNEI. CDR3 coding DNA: TGTGCCAGCAGTGAAGGGCCCCCCGGGGCTAACTATGGCTACACCTTC. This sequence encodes CASSEGPPGANYGYTF.